These 17 T cell receptor beta chains were sequenced from one sample in a study of blood T cell repertoires in COVID-19. Method: immunoSEQ multiplex PCR; TCRdb's copy keeps in-frame clones and lacks some. The data show some 200,000 clones, around four fifths seen once. The sequencing sample was made of peripheral blood. The receptors were gathered from a man aged 25-45 years with active or convalescent COVID-19.

The gene calls are TRBV7-9 and TRBJ1-3, with D unresolved. The CDR3 has 16 amino acids. The V and J ends lost 1 base and 4 bases respectively, with 14 bases between them. The germline CDR1 and CDR2 sequences are SEHNR and FQNEAQ (reference sequence). CDR3: CASSLDPGIGGNTIYF. The CDR3 region has the DNA TGTGCCAGCAGCTTAGACCCGGGGATAGGAGGAAACACCATATATTTT.

The gene calls are TRBV6-5 and TRBJ2-7; D perhaps matches TRBD1 (6 bases). Germline assignment: CDR1 MNHEY and CDR2 SVGAGI. The V end lost 5 bases, the J end lost 6 bases, and 8 bases lay between the germline ends. The CDR3 extends over 11 amino acids. In nucleotides, the CDR3 is TGTGCCAGCAGTACAGGGTTCGAGCAGTACTTC. This encodes CASSTGFEQYF.

The gene calls are TRBV19 and TRBJ1-2, with D tentatively TRBD1 (5 bases). V was cut by 3 bases and J by 5 bases, with 16 bases left in between. CDR1 LNHDA and CDR2 SQIVND come from the germline V gene (reference sequence). The CDR3 contains 15 residues. DNA for the CDR3: TGTGCCAGTAGTATTCCCGGGGGAGGAACTTATGGCTACACCTTC. It translates to CASSIPGGGTYGYTF. The full variable domain, rest sourced from reference TRBV19 and TRBJ1-2, is DGGITQSPKYLFRKEGQNVTLSCEQNLNHDAMYWYRQDPGQGLRLIYYSQIVNDFQKGDIAEGYSVSREKKESFPLTVTSAQKNPTAFYLCASSIPGGGTYGYTFGSGTRLTVV.

This chain uses TRBV27 with TRBJ2-1; tentatively, D is TRBD1 (5 bases). The V end was cut by 7 bases, the J end by 8 bases, with 15 bases between. The CDR3 has 13 amino acids. From germline, CDR1 is MNHEY and CDR2 SMNVEV (reference sequence). CDR3 residues: CASTPKGFYEQFF. CDR3 coding DNA: TGTGCCAGCACTCCCAAGGGGTTTTATGAGCAGTTCTTC.

About this clone itself: Other DNA sequences in this specimen translate into the identical CDR3. As DNA, the CDR3 is TGTGCCAGCTCACCTGGGGCCAACACTGAAGCTTTCTTT. This translates into CASSPGANTEAFF. The chain has TRBV18 and TRBJ1-1; a weak D match, TRBD1 (5 bases). The V gene lost 3 bases and the J gene lost 2 bases, with 7 bases spanning the gap. Looked up from germline, CDR1 is KGHSH and CDR2 is LQKENI. This CDR3 is built from 13 residues.

V gene TRBV15 combines with J gene TRBJ2-5, with a possible D match to TRBD1 (6 bases). The CDR3 contains 14 residues. Germline lookup yields CDR1 LNHNV and CDR2 YYDKDF (reference sequence). Trimming pared 0 bases from V and 5 bases from J, leaving 10 bases between. In nucleotides, the CDR3 is TGTGCCACCAGCAGAGATAGCAGGGGCGAGACCCAGTACTTC. Amino acids: CATSRDSRGETQYF.

The rearrangement uses TRBV10-3 and TRBJ1-1, with D unresolved. The germline V and J ends were trimmed by 10 bases and 3 bases, with 12 bases remaining between them. The germline V gene encodes CDR1 ENHRY and CDR2 SYGVKD. There are 12 residues in the CDR3. The CDR3 DNA follows: TGTGCCAGCCGGACTACAGACACTGAAGCTTTCTTT. Its translation: CASRTTDTEAFF.

The chain carries TRBV24-1 and TRBJ2-5; a possible D gene is TRBD2 (5 bases). This CDR3 is built from 14 residues. The V and J ends lost 2 bases and 5 bases respectively, with 11 bases between them. Per the germline V gene, CDR1 is KGHDR and CDR2 is SFDVKD. CDR3 protein: CATSDSLAGETQYF. CDR3 DNA: TGTGCCACCAGTGATTCGCTAGCAGGCGAGACCCAGTACTTC.

This chain uses TRBV7-3 with TRBJ2-7; 11 bases match TRBD1. Trimming cost V 7 bases and J 3 bases; bases outside gene matches: 11. CDR1 is SGHTA, CDR2 FQGTGA, per germline. This CDR3 contains 16 residues. The CDR3: CASIPQGQGAVYEQYV. In nucleotides, the CDR3 is TGTGCCAGCATCCCCCAAGGACAGGGGGCGGTCTACGAGCAGTACGTC.

In this sample, this clone turned up once. The chain uses TRBV20-1 and TRBJ1-1, with D tentatively TRBD1 (5 bases). This CDR3 contains 11 residues. V was shortened by 5 bases and J by 1 base, with 5 bases between the two germline ends. Germline CDR1 DFQATT, CDR2 SNEGSKA (reference sequence). In DNA, the CDR3 is TGCAGTGCTCAGGGGAACACTGAAGCTTTCTTT. Protein sequence: CSAQGNTEAFF.

V gene TRBV12-5 combines with J gene TRBJ1-2; D may be TRBD1 (5 bases). Germline V gene lookup returns CDR1 LGHNT and CDR2 FRNRAP. This CDR3 contains 14 residues. Trimming shortened V by 0 bases and J by 7 bases, and 12 bases separated the two germline ends. The CDR3 DNA reads as TGTGCTAGTGGTTTGGTGCCCCAGGGAAGTGGCTACACCTTC. Protein: CASGLVPQGSGYTF.

The genes are TRBV14 and TRBJ2-3; a weak D match, TRBD1 (5 bases). Germline assignment: CDR1 SGHDN and CDR2 FVKESK. Trimming took 1 base from V and 2 from J, leaving 7 bases between them. The CDR3 loop spans 14 amino acids. CDR3 DNA sequence: TGTGCCAGCAGCCAAGTGGACAACACAGATACGCAGTATTTT. This sequence encodes CASSQVDNTDTQYF. Complete variable domain (other parts from reference TRBV14 and TRBJ2-3): EAGVTQFPSHSVIEKGQTVTLRCDPISGHDNLYWYRRVMGKEIKFLLHFVKESKQDESGMPNNRFLAERTGGTYSTLKVQPAELEDSGVYFCASSQVDNTDTQYFGPGTRLTVL.

The chain uses TRBV11-3 and TRBJ1-2; 8 positions match TRBD1. The trim removed 5 bases at V and 5 bases at J, leaving 7 bases unmatched. The CDR3 contains 14 residues. The germline gives CDR1 SGHNT, CDR2 YENEEA. CDR3 amino acids: CASSRQGREYGYTF. The CDR3 DNA follows: TGTGCCAGCAGCCGACAGGGGCGGGAATATGGCTACACCTTC.

This chain connects TRBV28 to TRBJ1-2; TRBD1 aligns across 10 bases. Germline CDR1 is MDHEN and CDR2 is SYDVKM. The V segment lost 5 bases and the J segment 13 bases; nucleotides outside the gene matches: 16. The CDR3 covers 15 residues. CDR3 region: CASSPTGQGRREATF. For the CDR3, the DNA is TGTGCCAGCAGTCCCACGGGACAGGGGCGGAGGGAGGCCACCTTC.

The chain uses TRBV11-2 and TRBJ1-2, with D possibly TRBD1 on 5 matching bases. V was clipped by 6 bases and J by 5 bases, with 19 bases between them. CDR3 size: 15 residues. CDR1 is SGHAT, CDR2 FQNNGV, per germline. The CDR3 sequence: CASRLGGSFLYGYTF. Written as DNA, the CDR3 is TGTGCCAGCAGATTGGGGGGGAGCTTTTTATATGGCTACACCTTC.

The chain links TRBV4-2 to TRBJ2-1; D is unclear. Trimming shortened V by 1 base and J by 0 bases, and 7 bases separated the two germline ends. CDR1 LGHNA and CDR2 YNFKEQ come from the germline V gene. The CDR3 is 15 residues long. This CDR3 reads CASSQVRSSYNEQFF. The CDR3 coding sequence is TGTGCCAGCAGCCAAGTCCGGAGCTCCTACAATGAGCAGTTCTTC.

The chain employs TRBV18 and TRBJ1-2, with 10 bases that match TRBD1. This CDR3 spans 15 amino acids. CDR1 KGHSH and CDR2 LQKENI come from the germline V gene. J lost 8 bases, V lost 3 bases, and 9 bases had no gene match. The CDR3: CASSPATGGQGGYTF. CDR3 bases: TGTGCCAGCTCACCTGCGACAGGGGGCCAGGGAGGCTACACCTTC.